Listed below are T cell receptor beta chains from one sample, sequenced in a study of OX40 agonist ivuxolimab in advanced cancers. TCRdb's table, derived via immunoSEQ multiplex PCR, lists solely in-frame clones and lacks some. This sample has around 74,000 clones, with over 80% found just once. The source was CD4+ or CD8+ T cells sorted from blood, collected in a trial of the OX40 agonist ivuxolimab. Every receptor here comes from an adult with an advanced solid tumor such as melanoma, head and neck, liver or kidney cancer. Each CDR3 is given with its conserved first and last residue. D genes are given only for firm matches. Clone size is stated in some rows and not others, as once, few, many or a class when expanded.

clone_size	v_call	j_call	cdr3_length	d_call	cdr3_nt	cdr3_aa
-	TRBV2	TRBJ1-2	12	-	TGTGCCAGCACGGCGCGGAACTATGGCTACACCTTC	CASTARNYGYTF
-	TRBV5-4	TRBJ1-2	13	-	TGTGCCAGCAGCCTTGACAGTAACTATGGCTACACCTTC	CASSLDSNYGYTF
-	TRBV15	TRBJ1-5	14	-	TGTGCCACCAGCAGAGACTATAGCAATCAGCCCCAGCATTTT	CATSRDYSNQPQHF
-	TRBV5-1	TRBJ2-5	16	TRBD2	TGCGCCAGCAGCTTGGAGGGGCGGGAGGCGATCGGGACCCAGTACTTC	CASSLEGREAIGTQYF
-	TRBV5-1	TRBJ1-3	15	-	TGCGCCAGCAGTACGACGGTTACCTCTGGAAACACCATATATTTT	CASSTTVTSGNTIYF
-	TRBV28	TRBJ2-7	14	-	TGTGCCAGCAGTTCCCCACCGACCCACGGCGAGCAGTACTTC	CASSSPPTHGEQYF
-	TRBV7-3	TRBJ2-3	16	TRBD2	TGTGCCAGCAGCTTAAGTCGGACTAGCGGGCGGGAGACGCAGTATTTT	CASSLSRTSGRETQYF
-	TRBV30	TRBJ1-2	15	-	TGTGCCTGGAGTGTACTATCAGGCGGGGTCCGGGGCTACACCTTC	CAWSVLSGGVRGYTF
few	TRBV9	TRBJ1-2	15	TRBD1	TGTGCCAGCAGCGTGATGGACAGGGTTAACTATGGCTACACCTTC	CASSVMDRVNYGYTF
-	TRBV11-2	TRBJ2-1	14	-	TGTGCCAGCAGCCTACCATGGAGCTACAATGAGCAGTTCTTC	CASSLPWSYNEQFF
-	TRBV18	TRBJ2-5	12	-	TGTGCCAGCTCACCGCCCCAAGAGACCCAGTACTTC	CASSPPQETQYF
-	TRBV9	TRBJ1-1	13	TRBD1	TGTGCCAGCAGCCCGGGACAGGGTCGTCCTGCTTTCTTT	CASSPGQGRPAFF
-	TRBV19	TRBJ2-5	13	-	TGTGCCAGTAGTATAGGACAGCAAGAGACCCAGTACTTC	CASSIGQQETQYF
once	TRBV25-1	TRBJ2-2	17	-	TGTGCCAGCCCTCGGGCCGGAGGGCTCGGCGACACCGGGGAGCTGTTTTTT	CASPRAGGLGDTGELFF
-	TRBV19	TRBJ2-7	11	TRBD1	TGTTGGAAGGGGGCATGGTACGAGCAGTACTTC	CWKGAWYEQYF
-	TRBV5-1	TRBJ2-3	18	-	TGCGCCAGCAGCTTGGCTAAAATTAGCGCAGGTTACACAGATACGCAGTATTTT	CASSLAKISAGYTDTQYF
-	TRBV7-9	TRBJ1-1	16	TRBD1	TGTGCCAGCAGCTTAGCGAAGGGACAGGTGAACACTGAAGCTTTCTTT	CASSLAKGQVNTEAFF
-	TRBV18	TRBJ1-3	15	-	TGTGCCAGCTCACCCCTGTCGGGCTCTGGAAACACCATATATTTT	CASSPLSGSGNTIYF
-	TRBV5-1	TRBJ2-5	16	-	TGCGCCAGCAGCTCGTCTGGGGGATGGGGAAAAGAGACCCAGTACTTC	CASSSSGGWGKETQYF
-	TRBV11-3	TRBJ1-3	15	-	TGTGCCAGCAGCTTAGGTGGCATTTCTGGAAACACCATATATTTT	CASSLGGISGNTIYF
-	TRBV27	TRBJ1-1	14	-	TGTGCCAGCAGTTTGAGGGGGGTTAACACTGAAGCTTTCTTT	CASSLRGVNTEAFF